Listed here are 5 T cell receptor beta chains from one sample, sequenced in a study of T cell changes during pregnancy in multiple sclerosis. Method: immunoSEQ multiplex PCR; TCRdb's copy keeps in-frame clones and lacks some. The profile covers about 50,000 clones, with about nine tenths appearing a single time and around 9.6% taken by the ten largest. The specimen was CD8+ T cells from peripheral blood mononuclear cells, collected after pregnancy. The receptor source for this set is a female donor with multiple sclerosis, enrolled in a pregnancy study.

This clone was detected once. V and J are TRBV7-2 and TRBJ2-1; D might be TRBD2 (6 bases). Trimming pared 5 bases from V and 6 bases from J, leaving 20 bases between. Looked up from germline, CDR1 is SGHTA and CDR2 is FQGNSA. This CDR3 comprises 16 residues. The CDR3 bases are TGTGCCAGCAGCCCGCGGGACCGAACACCCTTCAATGAGCAGTTCTTC. Protein: CASSPRDRTPFNEQFF. The complete variable domain, with remaining parts taken from reference TRBV7-2 and TRBJ2-1, reads GAGVSQSPSNKVTEKGKDVELRCDPISGHTALYWYRQSLGQGLEFLIYFQGNSAPDKSGLPSDRFSAERTGGSVSTLTIQRTQQEDSAVYLCASSPRDRTPFNEQFFGPGTRLTVL.

V is TRBV9 and J is TRBJ2-1, with 16 bases fitting TRBD2. Germline CDR1 SGDLS, CDR2 YYNGEE. With V trimmed by 4 bases and J by 0 bases, 7 bases remained unmatched. The CDR3 contains 19 residues. In DNA, the CDR3 is TGTGCCAGCAGCCCGGGGACTAGCGGGGGGGCTTTCTCCTACAATGAGCAGTTCTTC. Encoded protein: CASSPGTSGGAFSYNEQFF. The entire variable domain, with the rest obtained from reference TRBV9 and TRBJ2-1, is as follows: DSGVTQTPKHLITATGQRVTLRCSPRSGDLSVYWYQQSLDQGLQFLIQYYNGEERAKGNILERFSAQQFPDLHSELNLSSLELGDSALYFCASSPGTSGGAFSYNEQFFGPGTRLTVL.

The chain uses TRBV6-5 and TRBJ1-5; D is possibly TRBD1 (6 bases). This CDR3 region has 15 residues. Trimming cost V 5 bases and J 4 bases, with 15 bases left between them. Germline CDR1 MNHEY, CDR2 SVGAGI. Here the CDR3 reads CASSITGSQNQPQHF. CDR3 sequence (DNA): TGTGCCAGCAGTATAACAGGGTCACAGAATCAGCCCCAGCATTTT.

The chain couples TRBV9 to TRBJ2-2; 11 bases map to TRBD1. J gave up 8 bases and V 3 bases, and 12 bases lay outside the gene matches. Germline V gene sequence: CDR1 SGDLS, CDR2 YYNGEE. There are 17 residues in the CDR3. The CDR3 region has the DNA TGTGCCAGCAGCGGCCCGCCGGGACAGGGGGAAGTTGGGGAGCTGTTTTTT. Amino acids: CASSGPPGQGEVGELFF.

The V call is TRBV7-3, the J call TRBJ2-7, with D perhaps TRBD2 (6 bases). With 2 bases removed from V and 0 bases from J, the gap between germline ends came to 11 bases. Per germline, CDR1 SGHTA and CDR2 FQGTGA. The CDR3 spans 15 residues. In DNA, the CDR3 is TGTGCCAGCAGCTTACATTCGGGGGACTCCTACGAGCAGTACTTC. As protein: CASSLHSGDSYEQYF. The whole variable domain, filled in from reference TRBV7-3 and TRBJ2-7, reads GAGVSQTPSNKVTEKGKYVELRCDPISGHTALYWYRQSLGQGPEFLIYFQGTGAADDSGLPNDRFFAVRPEGSVSTLKIQRTERGDSAVYLCASSLHSGDSYEQYFGPGTRLTVT.